Below are 5 T cell receptor beta chains sequenced from a single sample in a study of T cells in Graves' hyperthyroidism and ophthalmopathy. Amplification of TCR beta CDR3 regions used RNA as the template. An initial round of RT-PCR targeting the TCR CDR3 relied on the HTBI primer set. Each CDR3 protein is one row after TCRdb ran MiXCR on the multiplex PCR reads. The sample shows around 300,000 distinct CDR3 sequences, about an eighth of them seen only once. Sequenced input: blood. Every receptor here comes from a woman aged 40 to 50 with Graves' ophthalmopathy.

This clonotype was recorded many times. The chain is built from TRBV20-1 and TRBJ2-1, with 13 bases that match TRBD2. The CDR3 loop spans 16 amino acids. Germline CDR1 DFQATT, CDR2 SNEGSKA (reference sequence). Germline trimming cut 2 bases from V and 7 bases from J; bases unmatched to any gene: 8. The CDR3 loop is CSARPGTSGVRNEQFF. The DNA for the CDR3 is TGCAGTGCTAGACCCGGGACTAGCGGGGTCCGGAATGAGCAGTTCTTC.

This clonotype was observed many times. This chain joins TRBV12-3 or TRBV12-4 and TRBJ1-2, with a possible D match to TRBD1 (5 bases). The CDR3 loop spans 14 amino acids. Between the trimmed V and J ends, which lost 6 bases and 4 bases, there was a span of 15 bases. In DNA form, the CDR3 reads TGTGCCAGCAGCCACAGGCGAAGTCGCTATGGCTACACCTTC. Amino acid sequence: CASSHRRSRYGYTF.

This chain links TRBV20-1 with TRBJ2-2, with TRBD2 identical over 8 bases. The CDR3 totals 15 residues. Looked up from germline, CDR1 is DFQATT and CDR2 is SNEGSKA (reference sequence). V trimming: 6 bases; J trimming: 4 bases; junction bases outside the gene matches: 10. The DNA for the CDR3 is TGCAGTGCGTCGAGCGGGGGCGACTTCACCGGGGAGCTGTTTTTT. This sequence encodes CSASSGGDFTGELFF.

The genes are TRBV5-1 and TRBJ2-7, with D perhaps TRBD2 (5 bases). The CDR3 is 16 amino acids. CDR1 is SGHRS, CDR2 YFSETQ, per germline. V lost 0 bases, J lost 3 bases, and 16 bases lay in between. CDR3 sequence: CASSLGPSWGDYEQYF. The CDR3 region has the DNA TGCGCCAGCAGCTTGGGCCCGTCTTGGGGAGACTACGAGCAGTACTTC.

This clonotype was counted at least ten times. The chain uses TRBV28 and TRBJ1-5, with D possibly being TRBD1 (5 bases). The CDR3 is made up of 15 amino acids. Germline assignment: CDR1 MDHEN and CDR2 SYDVKM. Trimming cost V 7 bases and J 6 bases, with 19 bases left between them. The CDR3 spells CASTPGGDGIQPQHF. In nucleotides, the CDR3 is TGTGCCAGCACCCCGGGAGGGGACGGGATTCAGCCCCAGCATTTT.